The next 8 T cell receptor beta chains were all read from a single sample in a study of identifying expanded T cells in peripheral blood. Sequenced by immunoSEQ multiplex PCR; TCRdb stores in-frame clones only, minus some. This table has fewer than 85,000 clones, around 91% appearing once. Sequenced sample: blood. These receptors all come from a person aged 18 to 70 in good health.

This sequence joins TRBV19 and TRBJ1-1; 7 bases are shared with TRBD1. The V gene's germline CDR1 is LNHDA and CDR2 SQIVND (reference sequence). V lost 6 bases to trimming and J lost 1 base; unmatched junction nucleotides: 5. This CDR3 is built from 14 residues. The CDR3, as DNA: TGTGCCAGTAGAACCCCAGGGGGGAACACTGAAGCTTTCTTT. Protein sequence: CASRTPGGNTEAFF.

A single count supports this clone. The chain joins TRBV28 to TRBJ2-4, with 9 bases matching TRBD1. Germline V gene data show CDR1 as MDHEN and CDR2 as SYDVKM. V lost 6 bases, J lost 12 bases, and 12 bases stayed unmatched. The CDR3 covers 14 residues. In DNA form, the CDR3 reads TGTGCCAGCAGCTTACAGGGGGCGCGGAGATCTCAGTACTTC. Protein: CASSLQGARRSQYF. Together with reference TRBV28 and TRBJ2-4, the CDR3 gives the full variable domain: DVKVTQSSRYLVKRTGEKVFLECVQDMDHENMFWYRQDPGLGLRLIYFSYDVKMKEKGDIPEGYSVSREKKERFSLILESASTNQTSMYLCASSLQGARRSQYFGAGTRLSVL.

The chain uses TRBV5-5 and TRBJ2-3; TRBD1 matches 8 bases. This CDR3 is built from 18 residues. J was trimmed by 1 base and V by 1 base; bases with no gene match: 11. Germline CDR1 and CDR2: SGHKS and YYEKEE (reference sequence). CDR3 protein: CASSLRMTGDVGTDTQYF. DNA of the CDR3: TGTGCCAGCAGCTTGAGGATGACAGGGGACGTCGGCACAGATACGCAGTATTTT.

V is TRBV13 and J is TRBJ2-3; possibly TRBD1 or TRBD2 for D (5 bases each). V shed 5 bases and J shed 2 bases, with 20 bases lying between them. From germline, CDR1 is PRHDT and CDR2 FYEKMQ (reference sequence). The CDR3 runs 17 residues. The CDR3 region has the DNA TGTGCCAGCAGCATAAGCTTGGTCGTGGGGGACACAGATACGCAGTATTTT. The encoded protein is CASSISLVVGDTDTQYF.

The chain joins TRBV19 to TRBJ2-7, with 8 positions matching TRBD2. The CDR3 spans 14 residues. With V trimmed by 6 bases and J by 4 bases, 8 bases remained unmatched. Germline assignment: CDR1 LNHDA and CDR2 SQIVND (reference sequence). The CDR3 is CASSLRGGPYEQYF. CDR3 sequence (DNA): TGTGCCAGTAGCCTTCGGGGGGGACCGTACGAGCAGTACTTC. Looking up the rest from reference TRBV19 and TRBJ2-7 gives the full variable domain: DGGITQSPKYLFRKEGQNVTLSCEQNLNHDAMYWYRQDPGQGLRLIYYSQIVNDFQKGDIAEGYSVSREKKESFPLTVTSAQKNPTAFYLCASSLRGGPYEQYFGPGTRLTVT.

This clone was seen only once. This chain connects TRBV6-5 to TRBJ2-7; no definite D call. V was clipped by 4 bases and J by 3 bases, with 10 bases between them. CDR3 length: 13 residues. Germline V CDR1 and CDR2: MNHEY, SVGAGI. CDR3 DNA sequence: TGTGCCAGCAGTTCCGTGGGGTTCTACGAGCAGTACTTC. Translating gives CASSSVGFYEQYF.

V gene TRBV5-4 combines with J gene TRBJ1-2, with 8 nucleotides matching TRBD1. There are 14 residues in the CDR3. CDR1 SGHNT and CDR2 YYREEE come from the germline V gene (reference sequence). V lost 0 bases, J lost 8 bases, and 6 bases stayed unmatched. The chain's CDR3 is CASSLEDRAGGYTF. The CDR3, as DNA: TGTGCCAGCAGCTTGGAGGACAGGGCGGGGGGCTACACCTTC.

This sequence joins TRBV28 and TRBJ1-2; D possibly corresponds to TRBD1 (5 bases). The germline V gene has CDR1 MDHEN and CDR2 SYDVKM. V lost 8 bases to trimming and J lost 4 bases, with 11 bases between them. This CDR3 contains 12 residues. The CDR3 is CASWDDIYGYTF. DNA of the CDR3: TGTGCCAGCTGGGACGACATCTATGGCTACACCTTC.